These 27 T cell receptor beta chains came from one sample sequenced in a study of technical replicates of blood from a few donors. Measured with immunoSEQ multiplex PCR; TCRdb has only the in-frame clones, and not every one. In the table there are roughly 85,000 clones, about 93% of which are singletons. Material: T cells isolated from PBMCs. The receptors here all came from a human donor in good health.

J is TRBJ2-7 and V is TRBV6-6; the D is unclear. This CDR3 is built from 14 residues. Germline-derived CDR1 and CDR2 are MNHNY and SVGAGI (reference sequence). The V gene lost 6 bases and the J gene lost 2 bases, with 14 bases spanning the gap. CDR3 loop: CASRNDNTAYEQYF. The CDR3, as DNA: TGTGCCAGCAGGAATGACAACACCGCCTACGAGCAGTACTTC.

The chain employs TRBV5-1 and TRBJ2-1; weak D call: TRBD2 (5 bases). V was clipped by 2 bases and J by 1 base, with 13 bases between them. Germline-derived CDR1 and CDR2 are SGHRS and YFSETQ. The CDR3 sequence is 16 residues long. For the CDR3, the DNA is TGCGCCAGCAGCTTTGGGAGTAGTAGTTCCTACAATGAGCAGTTCTTC. Translated: CASSFGSSSSYNEQFF.

J is TRBJ2-7 and V is TRBV7-9, with a tentative D call TRBD1 (5 bases). This CDR3 is 12 amino acids long. The germline V gene encodes CDR1 SEHNR and CDR2 FQNEAQ (reference sequence). Trimming removed 4 bases at V and 6 bases at J, with 10 bases between. The CDR3 here is CASSSQGREQYF. The CDR3 DNA follows: TGTGCCAGCAGCTCTCAGGGTCGCGAGCAGTACTTC.

The chain is built from TRBV28 and TRBJ2-5; 9 bases fit TRBD2. This CDR3 is built from 15 residues. Per the germline V gene, CDR1 is MDHEN and CDR2 is SYDVKM. With V trimmed by 5 bases and J by 2 bases, 6 bases remained unmatched. CDR3 sequence (DNA): TGTGCCAGCAGTACAGCGGGAGGCTTTCAAGAGACCCAGTACTTC. Translating it yields CASSTAGGFQETQYF. Together with reference TRBV28 and TRBJ2-5, the CDR3 gives the full variable domain: DVKVTQSSRYLVKRTGEKVFLECVQDMDHENMFWYRQDPGLGLRLIYFSYDVKMKEKGDIPEGYSVSREKKERFSLILESASTNQTSMYLCASSTAGGFQETQYFGPGTRLLVL.

The chain links TRBV28 to TRBJ1-1; 9 positions agree with TRBD1. CDR1 MDHEN and CDR2 SYDVKM come from the germline V gene. With 8 bases clipped from V and 3 bases from J, the junction kept 7 bases outside the gene matches. The CDR3 loop spans 14 amino acids. The CDR3 is CASSAGDRDTEAFF. CDR3 nucleotides: TGTGCCAGCTCCGCTGGGGACAGGGACACTGAAGCTTTCTTT.

The rearrangement joins TRBV7-2 to TRBJ2-7; 14 positions agree with TRBD2. V dropped 5 bases and J dropped 3; count of bases not matched to a gene: 9. This CDR3 has 17 residues. Germline V gives CDR1 SGHTA, CDR2 FQGNSA. CDR3 amino acids: CASSQRTSGGQDYEQYF. Here the CDR3 DNA reads TGTGCCAGCAGCCAAAGGACTAGCGGGGGGCAGGACTACGAGCAGTACTTC. Based on the CDR3 plus reference TRBV7-2 and TRBJ2-7, the full variable domain is GAGVSQSPSNKVTEKGKDVELRCDPISGHTALYWYRQSLGQGLEFLIYFQGNSAPDKSGLPSDRFSAERTGGSVSTLTIQRTQQEDSAVYLCASSQRTSGGQDYEQYFGPGTRLTVT.

The V gene is TRBV27, the J gene TRBJ2-3; D is unresolved. The germline V gene has CDR1 MNHEY and CDR2 SMNVEV (reference sequence). This CDR3 has 13 residues. V was pared by 6 bases and J by 6 bases, with 13 bases between. This chain's CDR3 is CASSPRVWDTQYF. CDR3 sequence (DNA): TGTGCCAGCAGCCCCCGGGTCTGGGATACGCAGTATTTT.

This clone was recorded only once. The chain is built from TRBV28 and TRBJ2-3; D might be TRBD1 (6 bases). Trimming stripped 7 bases from V and 2 bases from J, with 22 bases between. Germline CDR1 MDHEN, CDR2 SYDVKM. The CDR3 is 17 amino acids. The chain's CDR3 is CASTPGGWGQHTDTQYF. The CDR3 DNA is TGTGCCAGCACGCCTGGAGGTTGGGGACAACACACAGATACGCAGTATTTT.

The rearrangement joins TRBV7-9 to TRBJ1-2; the D is unclear. The length of the CDR3 is 14 residues. Trimming cost V 5 bases and J 2 bases, with 12 bases left between them. CDR1 SEHNR and CDR2 FQNEAQ come from the germline V gene (reference sequence). CDR3 in DNA: TGTGCCAGCAGCCAACGTGCAGAAAACTATGGCTACACCTTC. It is translated as CASSQRAENYGYTF.

This chain connects TRBV6-5 to TRBJ2-5, with D hard to call. V was trimmed by 6 bases and J by 0 bases, leaving 11 bases between them. This CDR3 has 14 amino acids. From germline, CDR1 is MNHEY and CDR2 SVGAGI. The CDR3 protein is CASRPTPYQETQYF. DNA for the CDR3: TGTGCCAGCAGGCCCACTCCGTACCAAGAGACCCAGTACTTC.

The chain recombines TRBV30 with TRBJ1-4, with 7 nucleotides matching TRBD1. The CDR3 has 14 amino acids. CDR1 is GTSNPN and CDR2 is SVGIG in the germline V gene (reference sequence). V shed 3 bases, J shed 5 bases, and the junction held 6 bases outside the gene matches. The CDR3 nucleotides are TGTGCCTGGAGGACAGGGACGGTGAATGAAAAACTGTTTTTT. It specifies CAWRTGTVNEKLFF.

V gene TRBV27 combines with J gene TRBJ1-1, with 7 bases fitting TRBD1. This CDR3 contains 12 residues. Germline lookup yields CDR1 MNHEY and CDR2 SMNVEV (reference sequence). J gave up 7 bases and V 6 bases, and 5 bases lay outside the gene matches. The CDR3 DNA reads as TGTGCCAGCAGCCTTAGGGACAGTGAAGCTTTCTTT. It yields the protein CASSLRDSEAFF.

The chain is built from TRBV5-1 and TRBJ2-2; 14 positions agree with TRBD2. CDR3 length: 17 residues. The ends lost 4 bases at V and 5 bases at J; junction bases unmatched: 7. CDR1 is SGHRS, CDR2 YFSETQ, per germline. CDR3 amino acids: CASSPGLAGDGTGELFF. CDR3 DNA sequence: TGCGCCAGCAGCCCGGGACTAGCGGGAGATGGAACCGGGGAGCTGTTTTTT. Full variable domain (remainder filled in from reference TRBV5-1 and TRBJ2-2): KAGVTQTPRYLIKTRGQQVTLSCSPISGHRSVSWYQQTPGQGLQFLFEYFSETQRNKGNFPGRFSGRQFSNSRSEMNVSTLELGDSALYLCASSPGLAGDGTGELFFGEGSRLTVL.

CDR3 residues: CASSLGQGTMNTEAFF. CDR3 DNA: TGCGCCAGCAGCTTAGGACAGGGAACTATGAACACTGAAGCTTTCTTT. The gene calls are TRBV5-1 and TRBJ1-1; 8 bases fit TRBD1. Germline lookup yields CDR1 SGHRS and CDR2 YFSETQ. The CDR3 has 16 amino acids. V was clipped by 2 bases and J by 0 bases; unmatched bases: 6.

The rearrangement links TRBV9 to TRBJ2-1; no clear D gene. Per germline, CDR1 SGDLS and CDR2 YYNGEE. V was cut by 3 bases and J by 7 bases, with 14 bases left in between. There are 14 residues in the CDR3. As DNA, the CDR3 is TGTGCCAGCAGCGGAGGTCAGTCAAAAAATGAGCAGTTCTTC. Protein sequence: CASSGGQSKNEQFF.

The chain carries TRBV19 and TRBJ1-1; the match to TRBD1 covers 10 bases. CDR3 length equals 13 residues. Germline loops: CDR1 LNHDA, CDR2 SQIVND (reference sequence). V trimming: 9 bases; J trimming: 4 bases; junction bases outside the gene matches: 5. DNA for the CDR3: TGTGCCAGCCGAGGACAGGGGGGCACTGAAGCTTTCTTT. This encodes CASRGQGGTEAFF. The full variable domain, completed using reference TRBV19 and TRBJ1-1, is DGGITQSPKYLFRKEGQNVTLSCEQNLNHDAMYWYRQDPGQGLRLIYYSQIVNDFQKGDIAEGYSVSREKKESFPLTVTSAQKNPTAFYLCASRGQGGTEAFFGQGTRLTVV.

The rearrangement links TRBV6-1 to TRBJ1-1; perhaps TRBD1 as D (6 bases). This CDR3 spans 14 amino acids. CDR1 MNHNS and CDR2 SASEGT come from the germline V gene. Trimming shortened V by 3 bases and J by 4 bases, and 12 bases separated the two germline ends. CDR3 coding DNA: TGTGCCAGCAGTGAGTACAGGGAGATCACTGAAGCTTTCTTT. It encodes CASSEYREITEAFF.

This clone was recorded only once. The V gene is TRBV27, the J gene TRBJ2-6; TRBD1 agrees at 7 bases. The V gene end was trimmed by 3 bases and the J gene end by 0 bases; junction bases not matched to a gene: 17. This CDR3 region has 21 residues. Germline CDR1 is MNHEY and CDR2 is SMNVEV (reference sequence). The CDR3 protein is CASSFRPILGGASSGANVLTF. CDR3 coding DNA: TGTGCCAGCAGTTTCAGACCGATCCTAGGGGGCGCGAGCTCTGGGGCCAACGTCCTGACTTTC. Using reference TRBV27 and TRBJ2-6 for the parts outside the CDR3, the full variable domain is EAQVTQNPRYLITVTGKKLTVTCSQNMNHEYMSWYRQDPGLGLRQIYYSMNVEVTDKGDVPEGYKVSRKEKRNFPLILESPSPNQTSLYFCASSFRPILGGASSGANVLTFGAGSRLTVL.

The chain joins TRBV4-1 to TRBJ1-4, with D possibly matching TRBD1 (5 bases). Trimming stripped 5 bases from V and 8 bases from J, with 12 bases between. Germline V lookup: CDR1 MGHRA, CDR2 YSYEKL. The CDR3 loop spans 13 amino acids. The CDR3 coding sequence is TGCGCCAGCAGCTTACTCCAGGGAGAAAAACTGTTTTTT. Encoded protein: CASSLLQGEKLFF.

The chain carries TRBV2 and TRBJ1-1; the D gene is possibly TRBD1 (5 bases). Germline lookup yields CDR1 SNHLY and CDR2 FYNNEI. Trimming pared 6 bases from V and 5 bases from J, leaving 16 bases between. The CDR3 runs 14 residues. The CDR3 region is CASSRVGGGTEAFF. In DNA, the CDR3 is TGTGCCAGCAGCAGGGTGGGGGGGGGAACTGAAGCTTTCTTT. Looking up the rest from reference TRBV2 and TRBJ1-1 gives the full variable domain: EPEVTQTPSHQVTQMGQEVILRCVPISNHLYFYWYRQILGQKVEFLVSFYNNEISEKSEIFDDQFSVERPDGSNFTLKIRSTKLEDSAMYFCASSRVGGGTEAFFGQGTRLTVV.

CDR3 loop: CASSHGQGGEQYF. CDR3 bases: TGTGCCAGCAGCCACGGACAGGGGGGCGAGCAGTACTTC. The chain carries TRBV28 and TRBJ2-7, with 10 bases lining up with TRBD1. The CDR3 is 13 amino acids. Germline V CDR1 and CDR2: MDHEN, SYDVKM. The junction had 5 bases not matched to a gene; V was cut back by 6 bases and J by 6 bases.

The rearrangement links TRBV11-2 to TRBJ2-1; D may be TRBD2 (5 bases). The length of the CDR3 is 15 residues. Looked up from germline, CDR1 is SGHAT and CDR2 is FQNNGV. Trimming pared 5 bases from V and 1 base from J, leaving 12 bases between. CDR3 amino acids: CASSTQLESYNEQFF. CDR3 in DNA: TGTGCCAGCAGCACGCAACTAGAATCCTACAATGAGCAGTTCTTC.

The V and J genes are TRBV25-1 and TRBJ1-4; D gene ambiguous. This CDR3 is 17 amino acids long. The germline V gene encodes CDR1 MGHDK and CDR2 SYGVNS. Trimming stripped 5 bases from V and 0 bases from J, with 16 bases between. The chain's CDR3 is CASSSAEQGATNEKLFF. For the CDR3, the DNA is TGTGCCAGCAGTTCGGCAGAGCAAGGAGCAACTAATGAAAAACTGTTTTTT.

Worth noting for this clone: Distinct nucleotide sequences in the sample also encode this CDR3. The chain has TRBV6-5 and TRBJ1-5; the D is unclear. The CDR3 totals 15 residues. The V gene's germline CDR1 is MNHEY and CDR2 SVGAGI. V lost 0 bases and J 0 bases, leaving 6 bases between the germline ends. CDR3 nucleotide sequence: TGTGCCAGCAGTTACTCGAGATATAGCAATCAGCCCCAGCATTTT. Encoded protein: CASSYSRYSNQPQHF.

The chain links TRBV14 to TRBJ2-1; 9 bases are shared with TRBD2. Trimming took 2 bases from V and 9 from J; bases not matched to a gene: 8. CDR1 and CDR2 (germline): SGHDN, FVKESK. The CDR3 is 15 residues long. CDR3 in DNA: TGTGCCAGCAGCCAAAGCGGGAGGCTTATCGGTGAGCAGTTCTTC. It specifies CASSQSGRLIGEQFF.

V and J are TRBV6-5 and TRBJ1-1, with 8 bases matching TRBD1. V was clipped by 5 bases and J by 5 bases; unmatched bases: 10. This CDR3 comprises 15 residues. Germline V gene lookup returns CDR1 MNHEY and CDR2 SVGAGI. CDR3 amino acids: CASSQSTGVGTEAFF. CDR3 coding DNA: TGTGCCAGCAGTCAATCGACAGGGGTAGGGACTGAAGCTTTCTTT.

The V gene is TRBV9, the J gene TRBJ1-2; the D gene is possibly TRBD1 (5 bases). V was pared by 0 bases and J by 3 bases, with 15 bases between. Germline loops: CDR1 SGDLS, CDR2 YYNGEE. The CDR3 covers 16 residues. The CDR3 DNA is TGTGCCAGCAGCGTAGGAGGGGAGGTTTCGGACTATGGCTACACCTTC. Its translation is CASSVGGEVSDYGYTF.